The rows below give T cell receptor beta chains drawn from one sample of a study of CD8 T cells in Susac syndrome. MiXCR was run by TCRdb on the immunoSEQ multiplex PCR reads, yielding one entry per CDR3 protein. The repertoire consists of 350,000 to 550,000 distinct CDR3 sequences, with around 85% occurring once and the leading ten covering under 0.15%. What was sequenced was CD8+ T cells from PBMCs. These receptors were taken from a human donor with multiple sclerosis. Each CDR3 is given with its conserved first and last residue. The D gene is left open where the match is weak. A row's size may be missing; if present it is once, few, many or a size class.

size,D,J,V,DNA,CDR3
-,-,TRBJ2-3,TRBV11-2,TGTGCCAGCAGCTATTGGGGGCATCTCACAGATACGCAGTATTTT,CASSYWGHLTDTQYF
-,-,TRBJ2-4,TRBV11-2,TGTGCCAGCAGCTTAGATATTTGGGGACCCAAATCGGGAGACATTCAGTACTTC,CASSLDIWGPKSGDIQYF
-,TRBD2,TRBJ2-1,TRBV11-3,TGTGCCAGCAGCCTATACGGCCTAGCGGGAGCCTACGGAAATAATGAGCAGTTCTTC,CASSLYGLAGAYGNNEQFF
-,TRBD1,TRBJ2-7,TRBV6-1,TGTGCCAGCACCGGGACAGGAGTCTCCTACGAGCAGTACTTC,CASTGTGVSYEQYF
-,TRBD1,TRBJ2-3,TRBV7-2,TGTGCCAGCAGCGACTATGTTACAGGGGATGGCACAGATACGCAGTATTTT,CASSDYVTGDGTDTQYF
-,-,TRBJ2-6,TRBV14,TGTGCCAGCAGCCAAGGATCTCAGGGTAGACGCTCTGGGGCCAACGTCCTGACTTTC,CASSQGSQGRRSGANVLTF
-,TRBD1,TRBJ2-7,TRBV4-1,TGCGCCAGCAGCCAGGCTCCGGACAGGGTGGGCGAGCAGTACTTC,CASSQAPDRVGEQYF
-,-,TRBJ2-7,TRBV2,TGTGCCAGCAGTGAACCGGGCGAGCAGTACTTC,CASSEPGEQYF
few,TRBD1,TRBJ1-1,TRBV19,TGTGCCAGTAGTAGCTGGACAGGGGACACTGAAGCTTTCTTT,CASSSWTGDTEAFF
-,TRBD1,TRBJ2-2,TRBV5-1,TGCGCCAGCGAAGGACAGGGGAGCACCGGGGAGCTGTTTTTT,CASEGQGSTGELFF
-,-,TRBJ2-1,TRBV27,TGTGCCAGCAGTTTACGTGGGTCGGCAGGGGCCTACAATGAGCAGTTCTTC,CASSLRGSAGAYNEQFF
-,-,TRBJ2-1,TRBV19,TGTGCCAGTGGGGAATCTAGCCCCTACAATGAGCAGTTCTTC,CASGESSPYNEQFF
once,-,TRBJ1-3,TRBV5-4,TGTGCCAGCAGCTGGGCTGGAAACACCATATATTTT,CASSWAGNTIYF
-,-,TRBJ2-7,TRBV5-1,TGCGCCAGCAGTCCCGACAGGCGGGAGCAGTACTTC,CASSPDRREQYF
-,-,TRBJ2-1,TRBV29-1,TGCAGCGAAGTCGTTTCGGGCAATGAGCAGTTCTTC,CSEVVSGNEQFF
-,TRBD1,TRBJ1-4,TRBV2,TGTGCCAGCAGTGCGGACAGGGCGAATCCAACTAATGAAAAACTGTTTTTT,CASSADRANPTNEKLFF
few,-,TRBJ2-7,TRBV6-9,TGTGCCAGCACCCCCCGGGGGCTAGTTAGCAACGAGCAGTACTTC,CASTPRGLVSNEQYF
-,-,TRBJ2-7,TRBV7-2,TGTGCCAGCAGCTCCCTTACCGGGACGGATTACGAGCAGTACTTC,CASSSLTGTDYEQYF
-,TRBD1,TRBJ2-5,TRBV19,TGTGCCAGTAGTGAAAAGGGACAGCCGTACCAAGAGACCCAGTACTTC,CASSEKGQPYQETQYF
-,-,TRBJ1-3,TRBV29-1,TGCAGCGTAGCCGACCCACCGACTGGAAACACCATATATTTT,CSVADPPTGNTIYF
-,-,TRBJ2-1,TRBV4-1,TGCGCCAGCAGCCAAGCAGGGGCCTACAATGAGCAGTTCTTC,CASSQAGAYNEQFF
-,TRBD1,TRBJ1-4,TRBV7-9,TGTGCCAGCAGCGGGCCGCAGGGGGCGACTAATGAAAAACTGTTTTTT,CASSGPQGATNEKLFF
-,TRBD1,TRBJ2-7,TRBV19,TGTGCCAGTAGTCCTCGGACAGGGTTACTATACGAGCAGTACTTC,CASSPRTGLLYEQYF
-,TRBD1,TRBJ1-1,TRBV5-1,TGCGCCAGCAGCTTGAGGACAGGGGGGATGAACACTGAAGCTTTCTTT,CASSLRTGGMNTEAFF
-,-,TRBJ2-3,TRBV14,TGTGCCAGCAGCCAAGAGGAGGGGAACACAGATACGCAGTATTTT,CASSQEEGNTDTQYF
-,-,TRBJ1-1,TRBV20-1,TGCAGTGTTCCGACGGCGGGAGATCACACTGAAGCTTTCTTT,CSVPTAGDHTEAFF
-,-,TRBJ1-1,TRBV20-1,TGCAGTGCTAGAAGTGATCTGGAGGGGGGCATGAACACTGAAGCTTTCTTT,CSARSDLEGGMNTEAFF
once,-,TRBJ2-1,TRBV5-4,TGTGCCAGCAGGGCGGTTACCAATGAGCAGTTCTTC,CASRAVTNEQFF
-,-,TRBJ2-3,TRBV7-2,TGTGCCAGCAGCTTTCCTCAGGGGGGCCTCAGAACAGATACGCAGTATTTT,CASSFPQGGLRTDTQYF
-,TRBD1,TRBJ2-7,TRBV30,TGTGCCTGGAGTGACGGGACAGCCGTCTTCTACGAGCAGTACTTC,CAWSDGTAVFYEQYF
-,-,TRBJ2-3,TRBV7-9,TGTGCCAGCAGCTTAGATAGTATCACAGATACGCAGTATTTT,CASSLDSITDTQYF
-,-,TRBJ2-1,TRBV11-2,TGTGCCAGCAGTCCCCCGGAGTTTAATGAGCAGTTCTTC,CASSPPEFNEQFF
-,-,TRBJ1-1,TRBV7-8,TGTGCCAGCAGCTCCCACGAGAAGTCAGGGGACACTGAAGCTTTCTTT,CASSSHEKSGDTEAFF
-,TRBD1,TRBJ2-5,TRBV5-1,TGCGCCAGCAGATTCGAGCAGGGGGCGGGAGAGACCCAGTACTTC,CASRFEQGAGETQYF
-,-,TRBJ1-5,TRBV14,TGTGCCAGCAGCCAAGATGCCAGGGAATTTCAGCCCCAGCATTTT,CASSQDAREFQPQHF
-,-,TRBJ1-1,TRBV7-9,TGTGCCAGCAGCCCTCCTCCCGGGACGACTGAAGCTTTCTTT,CASSPPPGTTEAFF
-,TRBD1,TRBJ2-1,TRBV6-1,TGTGCCAGCAGTGAGCAAATAGGGACAGGGGGCAATGAGCAGTTCTTC,CASSEQIGTGGNEQFF
few,-,TRBJ1-1,TRBV6-2/TRBV6-3,TGTGCCAGCAGCATCAACAGCCCTGAAGCTTTCTTT,CASSINSPEAFF
-,TRBD1,TRBJ2-7,TRBV10-3,TGTGCCATCAGTGGTTGGGACAGGGAGCAGTACTTC,CAISGWDREQYF
-,TRBD1,TRBJ2-5,TRBV19,TGTGCCAGTACCTCAGGACAGGGGCCAGAGACCCAGTACTTC,CASTSGQGPETQYF
-,TRBD1,TRBJ1-3,TRBV7-4,TGTGCCAGCAGGTACAGGGGGCCCGGAAACACCATATATTTT,CASRYRGPGNTIYF
-,TRBD1,TRBJ2-7,TRBV4-2,TGTGCCAGCACCTTGGACAGGAGTAAATCCTACGAGCAGTACTTC,CASTLDRSKSYEQYF
-,TRBD1,TRBJ2-7,TRBV5-1,TGCGCCAGCAGCTTTGGACAGGGCAGCGAGCAGTACTTC,CASSFGQGSEQYF
-,TRBD2,TRBJ2-1,TRBV25-1,TGTGCCAGCAGTGGATCGGGAGGGCTCAATGAGCAGTTCTTC,CASSGSGGLNEQFF
-,TRBD2,TRBJ2-1,TRBV3-1,TGTGCCAGCAGCCACATTAGCGGGGGGGCCTTAAATGAGCAGTTCTTC,CASSHISGGALNEQFF
-,TRBD1,TRBJ2-2,TRBV4-1,TGCGCCAGCAGCCCAGCGGGACAGGGGGTCACCGGGGAGCTGTTTTTT,CASSPAGQGVTGELFF
once,-,TRBJ1-4,TRBV15,TGTGCCACCAGCAGAGTTATGGAAAATGAAAAACTGTTTTTT,CATSRVMENEKLFF
-,TRBD1,TRBJ2-1,TRBV2,TGTGCCAGCAGTGACGGGACAGACTACAATGAGCAGTTCTTC,CASSDGTDYNEQFF
-,-,TRBJ2-7,TRBV7-9,TGTGCCAGCAGCTTAGCTATCGGCGAGCAGTACTTC,CASSLAIGEQYF
once,-,TRBJ2-5,TRBV10-3,TGTGCCATCAGTGAGTTGGGCGGCCAAGAGACCCAGTACTTC,CAISELGGQETQYF
-,-,TRBJ2-1,TRBV11-1,TGTGCCAGCAGCCACCCCGATAATACAAATGAGCAGTTCTTC,CASSHPDNTNEQFF
-,-,TRBJ1-5,TRBV7-3,TGTGCCAGCAGCGGGGACGGGGATCAGCCCCAGCATTTT,CASSGDGDQPQHF
-,-,TRBJ1-2,TRBV29-1,TGCAGCGTTGAAGGCAGGGGACGGAACGGCTACACCTTC,CSVEGRGRNGYTF
few,-,TRBJ2-3,TRBV7-9,TGTGCCAGCAGCTCACTAGATGATACGCAGTATTTT,CASSSLDDTQYF